This section outlines one TCR beta chain sequence together with its context. As yet, its antigen is unknown. This record comes from a study of graft-versus-host responses after intestinal transplantation. Study details: Recipients obtained multivisceral, liver-intestinal, or isolated intestinal transplants. Whole-study results and caveats: High graft-versus-host to host-versus-graft clonal ratios were found in allografts of patients who had graft-donor T cell macrochimerism.

Only in-frame clones appear in the TCRdb table, and some are missing; sequencing was by immunoSEQ multiplex PCR. Here the sample spans 85,000 to 100,000 clones, 80% to 95% being singletons. This CDR3 has 14 amino acids. CDR1 is SGHDT, CDR2 YYEEEE, per germline. V lost 4 bases, J lost 7 bases, and 9 bases stayed unmatched. The chain couples TRBV5-6 to TRBJ1-1; TRBD1 matches at 8 bases. The material sequenced was unstimulated CD8+ T cells sorted from spleen or lymph node cells, taken before transplant. This receptor was taken from a human donor who was the organ donor for an intestinal transplant. The CDR3 loop reads CASSGRGRLFEAFF. CDR3 nucleotide sequence: TGTGCCAGCAGCGGCAGGGGGCGCTTGTTTGAAGCTTTCTTT.